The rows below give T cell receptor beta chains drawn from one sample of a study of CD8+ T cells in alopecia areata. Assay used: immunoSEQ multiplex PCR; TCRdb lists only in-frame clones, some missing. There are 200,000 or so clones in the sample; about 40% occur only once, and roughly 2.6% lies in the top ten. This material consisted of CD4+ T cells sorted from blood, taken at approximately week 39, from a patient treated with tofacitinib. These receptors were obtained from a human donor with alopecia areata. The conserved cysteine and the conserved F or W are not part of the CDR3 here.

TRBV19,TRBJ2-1,ASRKDRSYNEQF
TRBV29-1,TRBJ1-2,SVAGSGYGYT
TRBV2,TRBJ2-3,AITTSGASTDTQY
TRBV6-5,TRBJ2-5,ASSRLAERKTQY
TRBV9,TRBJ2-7,ASSVALGYEQY
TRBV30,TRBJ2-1,AWSPGAMKF
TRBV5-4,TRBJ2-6,ASSDRVLPSGANVLT
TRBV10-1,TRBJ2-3,ASSSSRTGSDTQY
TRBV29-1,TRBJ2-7,SVASPTDYEQY
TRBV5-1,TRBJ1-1,ASSNTGDTEAF
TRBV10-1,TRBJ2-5,ASSDPRVGQETQY
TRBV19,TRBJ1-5,ASSLVDPNQPQH
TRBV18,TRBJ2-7,ASSLRYEQY
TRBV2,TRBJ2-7,ASRVGLAYEQY
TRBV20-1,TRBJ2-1,SARDGRSQF
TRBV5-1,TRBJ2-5,ASSLEASGRETQY
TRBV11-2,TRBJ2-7,ASSMDTYEQY
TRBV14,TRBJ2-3,ASRPQGDTQY
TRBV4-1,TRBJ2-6,ASTAGGKGANVLT
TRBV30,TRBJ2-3,AWTGTSGLPAN
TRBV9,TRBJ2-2,ASSVAPNTGELF
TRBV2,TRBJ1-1,ASRAENTEAF
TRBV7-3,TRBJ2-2,ASRRQANTGELF
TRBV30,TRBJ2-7,AWSKERDSYEQY
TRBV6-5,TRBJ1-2,ASSRGQGAAEGYT
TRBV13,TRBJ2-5,ASSPDRQETQY
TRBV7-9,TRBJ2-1,ASSSIKRSSYNEQF